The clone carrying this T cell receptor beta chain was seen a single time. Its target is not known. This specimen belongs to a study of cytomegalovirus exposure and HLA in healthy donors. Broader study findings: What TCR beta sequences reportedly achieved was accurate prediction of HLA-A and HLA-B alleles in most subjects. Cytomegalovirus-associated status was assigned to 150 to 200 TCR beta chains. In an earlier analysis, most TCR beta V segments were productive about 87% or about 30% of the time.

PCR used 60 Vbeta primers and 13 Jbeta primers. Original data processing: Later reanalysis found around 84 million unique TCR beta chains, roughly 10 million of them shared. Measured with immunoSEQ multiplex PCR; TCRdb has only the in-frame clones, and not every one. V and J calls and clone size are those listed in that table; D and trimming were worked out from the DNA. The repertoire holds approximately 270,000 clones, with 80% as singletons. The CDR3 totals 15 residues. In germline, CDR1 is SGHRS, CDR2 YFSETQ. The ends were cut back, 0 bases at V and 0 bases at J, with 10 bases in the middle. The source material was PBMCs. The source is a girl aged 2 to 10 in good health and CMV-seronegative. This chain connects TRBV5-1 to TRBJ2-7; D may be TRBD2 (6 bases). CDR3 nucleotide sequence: TGCGCCAGCAGCTTGGCCCCGACTAGCTCCTACGAGCAGTACTTC. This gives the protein CASSLAPTSSYEQYF.